Below, 28 T cell receptor beta chains from the same sample are listed, as sequenced in a study of low-dose radiotherapy and immunotherapy resistance in tumors. Time point indicated: before trial treatment. TRAV- and TRBV-specific primers were used for first-strand cDNA, which covered alpha and beta chains. PCR amplification of the TCRs was performed with Phusion for approximately 20 PCR cycles, and it relied on a constant-region primer together with a V-primer adapter. In TCRdb, the reads were re-called with MiXCR into one record per CDR3 protein. The table records tens of thousands of distinct CDR3 sequences, about 18% of them present only once. This specimen was PBMCs, taken before treatment. The receptor set was obtained from a male donor with prostate cancer.

This clonotype was counted only a few times. J is TRBJ1-3 and V is TRBV29-1, with 8 nucleotides matching TRBD1. The CDR3 covers 14 residues. Losses at the gene ends were 0 bases for V and 7 bases for J; bases not matched to a gene: 5. CDR1 is SQVTM, CDR2 ANQGSEA, per germline. This CDR3 is CSVEDPNRGNTIYF. DNA of the CDR3: TGCAGCGTTGAAGATCCTAACAGGGGGAACACCATATATTTT.

This clonotype was seen repeatedly, ten times or more. V and J are TRBV20-1 and TRBJ2-3; the match to TRBD2 covers 7 bases. The CDR3 is 16 amino acids. Germline-derived CDR1 and CDR2 are DFQATT and SNEGSKA (reference sequence). V lost 2 bases to trimming and J lost 3 bases; unmatched junction nucleotides: 11. CDR3 DNA sequence: TGCAGTGCTAGACCCCAGAGTGGACTAGGGACAGATACGCAGTATTTT. It encodes CSARPQSGLGTDTQYF.

This clonotype was detected a few times. A far more abundant clone sits one base away, making this likely a read error. The chain links TRBV7-2 to TRBJ2-7, with 7 bases matching TRBD2. Trimming removed 2 bases from V and 7 bases from J; junction bases left unmatched: 11. Per the germline V gene, CDR1 is SGHTA and CDR2 is FQGNSA. This CDR3 is 15 amino acids long. The CDR3 DNA is TGTGCCAGCAGCTTATATCGGCGGGGGAACAATGAGCAGTACTTC. Protein sequence: CASSLYRRGNNEQYF.

The rearrangement uses TRBV6-6 and TRBJ1-1, with 11 bases lining up with TRBD1. Losses at the gene ends were 5 bases for V and 4 bases for J; bases not matched to a gene: 6. CDR3 length equals 15 residues. Germline V gene data show CDR1 as MNHNY and CDR2 as SVGAGI (reference sequence). DNA of the CDR3: TGTGCCAGCAGTGACCGGGACAGGGGGAGCACTGAAGCTTTCTTT. This gives the protein CASSDRDRGSTEAFF.

This clonotype appeared many times. This chain connects TRBV3-1 to TRBJ1-1; D not certain. The CDR3 extends over 15 amino acids. Germline-derived CDR1 and CDR2 are LGHDT and YNNKEL (reference sequence). V gave up 2 bases and J gave up 0 bases, with 10 bases separating them. CDR3 sequence: CASSQRVGLNTEAFF. CDR3 in DNA: TGTGCCAGCAGCCAACGAGTGGGGTTGAACACTGAAGCTTTCTTT.

This clonotype occurred many times. This sequence joins TRBV7-2 and TRBJ2-1, with D unresolved. V shed 6 bases and J shed 11 bases, with 11 bases lying between them. Per germline, CDR1 SGHTA and CDR2 FQGNSA. The CDR3 loop spans 11 amino acids. The CDR3 spells CASSSSPQQFF. The CDR3 region has the DNA TGTGCCAGCAGTTCCTCCCCGCAGCAGTTCTTC. The variable domain in full, completed from reference TRBV7-2 and TRBJ2-1, reads GAGVSQSPSNKVTEKGKDVELRCDPISGHTALYWYRQSLGQGLEFLIYFQGNSAPDKSGLPSDRFSAERTGGSVSTLTIQRTQQEDSAVYLCASSSSPQQFFGPGTRLTVL.

This clonotype was found a few times. The rearrangement joins TRBV10-2 to TRBJ1-5; the D is unclear. Germline V gene sequence: CDR1 WSHSY, CDR2 SAAADI. The CDR3 consists of 18 residues. V lost 4 bases and J 4 bases, leaving 23 bases between the germline ends. In DNA form, the CDR3 reads TGCGCCAGCAGTGCCCCGGGGAAGGGCGGGGATAAGAATCAGCCCCAGCATTTT. Its protein product is CASSAPGKGGDKNQPQHF.

This clonotype was seen ten or more times. The chain couples TRBV6-5 to TRBJ2-3, with a tentative D call TRBD2 (6 bases). V was shortened by 0 bases and J by 0 bases, with 10 bases between the two germline ends. The germline gives CDR1 MNHEY, CDR2 SVGAGI. The CDR3 sequence is 16 residues long. DNA for the CDR3: TGTGCCAGCAGTTACTCGATGCTAGCGAGCACAGATACGCAGTATTTT. This codes for CASSYSMLASTDTQYF.

CDR3 residues: CASSDAVGTDTQYF. The CDR3 DNA is TGTGCCAGCAGCGACGCGGTTGGCACAGATACGCAGTATTTT. The rearrangement joins TRBV12-3 or TRBV12-4 to TRBJ2-3; D remains ambiguous. The V end was cut by 6 bases, the J end by 1 base, with 11 bases between. The CDR3 has 14 residues.

The CDR3 bases are TGTGCCAGCAGTTTCGTGCGCCAAGAGACCCAGTACTTC. It is translated as CASSFVRQETQYF. V is TRBV28 and J is TRBJ2-5, with unresolved D. Trimming left V 3 bases short and J 1 base short, with 6 bases between. The CDR3 is 13 residues long. Germline loops: CDR1 MDHEN, CDR2 SYDVKM.

This clonotype was observed at least ten times. This chain uses TRBV5-1 with TRBJ1-1, with a tentative D call TRBD1 (6 bases). This CDR3 is built from 14 residues. Looked up from germline, CDR1 is SGHRS and CDR2 is YFSETQ. V gave up 0 bases and J gave up 4 bases, with 10 bases separating them. The CDR3 sequence: CASSLGQVATEAFF. The CDR3 region has the DNA TGCGCCAGCAGCTTGGGACAGGTGGCCACTGAAGCTTTCTTT.

The sample holds many counts of this clonotype. The genes are TRBV20-1 and TRBJ1-5, with 8 bases identical to TRBD1. With 6 bases clipped from V and 11 bases from J, the junction kept 18 bases outside the gene matches. Looked up from germline, CDR1 is DFQATT and CDR2 is SNEGSKA (reference sequence). This CDR3 region has 15 residues. CDR3 sequence reads: CSAAETRQGHRAQHF. Written as DNA, the CDR3 is TGCAGTGCCGCCGAAACCAGACAGGGGCACAGGGCCCAGCATTTT.

There are many counts of this clonotype. The chain employs TRBV5-1 and TRBJ2-1, with 10 bases aligning to TRBD1. Germline CDR1 is SGHRS and CDR2 is YFSETQ. V was pared by 4 bases and J by 8 bases, with 9 bases of the junction left unmatched. CDR3 length equals 15 residues. DNA of the CDR3: TGCGCCAGCAGCACAGGACAGGGGGGTAACGATGAGCAGTTCTTC. It yields the protein CASSTGQGGNDEQFF.

This clonotype was counted at least ten times. The chain recombines TRBV7-2 with TRBJ1-3; 9 nucleotides line up with TRBD1. The germline V gene has CDR1 SGHTA and CDR2 FQGNSA. Trimming removed 3 bases from V and 2 bases from J; junction bases left unmatched: 8. The CDR3 is 17 amino acids. The CDR3 bases are TGTGCCAGCAGCTTGGAGTCTGGACAGGGGACTGGAAACACCATATATTTT. Translation gives CASSLESGQGTGNTIYF.

The table lists this clonotype with many counts. V and J are TRBV13 and TRBJ2-1; D gene unclear. In germline, CDR1 is PRHDT, CDR2 FYEKMQ (reference sequence). There are 12 residues in the CDR3. Deletions cut 5 bases from V and 7 bases from J, with 9 bases between. The CDR3 sequence is CASSRDWNEQFF. In DNA form, the CDR3 reads TGTGCCAGCAGCCGAGACTGGAATGAGCAGTTCTTC.

Points on this clonotype: A much more abundant neighbour one base away suggests this may be a read error. The chain uses TRBV2 and TRBJ1-4; D gene unclear. The CDR3 covers 14 residues. Germline CDR1 is SNHLY and CDR2 is FYNNEI. The CDR3 DNA reads TGTGCCAGCAGTGAAAGTGGGGTGGATGATAAACTGTTTTTT. It translates to CASSESGVDDKLFF.

This clonotype was seen at least ten times. V gene TRBV4-1 combines with J gene TRBJ2-2; the D gene is possibly TRBD2 (6 bases). The length of the CDR3 is 13 residues. V lost 8 bases and J lost 2, with 9 bases in between. CDR1 and CDR2 from the germline V gene are MGHRA and YSYEKL. The DNA for the CDR3 is TGCGCCAGCGAGGACTATAACACCGGGGAGCTGTTTTTT. Translated, it gives CASEDYNTGELFF.

The CDR3 spells CASSLIPGQNNEQFF. CDR3 coding DNA: TGTGCCAGCAGCTTAATACCGGGCCAAAACAATGAGCAGTTCTTC. The chain links TRBV7-9 to TRBJ2-1, with D hard to call. V dropped 2 bases and J dropped 5 bases, with 13 bases sitting between them. The germline V gene encodes CDR1 SEHNR and CDR2 FQNEAQ (reference sequence). The CDR3 runs to 15 residues.

This clonotype has ten or more counts. J is TRBJ2-7 and V is TRBV5-6; tentatively, D is TRBD1 (6 bases). The CDR3 has 15 residues. Trimming removed 0 bases at V and 4 bases at J, with 14 bases between. The germline V gene has CDR1 SGHDT and CDR2 YYEEEE. The CDR3 is CASSLGYGGIYEQYF. In DNA form, the CDR3 reads TGTGCCAGCAGCTTGGGTTATGGGGGCATTTACGAGCAGTACTTC.

This clonotype came up many times. The V call is TRBV2, the J call TRBJ1-5, with D possibly matching TRBD1 (6 bases). CDR1 SNHLY and CDR2 FYNNEI come from the germline V gene. The CDR3 runs to 15 residues. Trimming shortened V by 4 bases and J by 6 bases, and 16 bases separated the two germline ends. CDR3 region: CASSASRGWGQPQHF. CDR3 bases: TGTGCCAGCAGTGCCTCCAGGGGATGGGGTCAGCCCCAGCATTTT.

At least ten counts were recorded for this clonotype. The chain uses TRBV5-6 and TRBJ2-7, with a weak D call TRBD1 (6 bases). Trimming left V 7 bases short and J 3 bases short, with 17 bases between. The CDR3 has 14 residues. From germline, CDR1 is SGHDT and CDR2 YYEEEE. The CDR3 sequence is CASRHRTVNYEQYF. The CDR3 DNA reads TGTGCCAGCCGCCATAGGACAGTCAACTACGAGCAGTACTTC.

This clonotype has ten or more counts. The V gene is TRBV12-3 or TRBV12-4, the J gene TRBJ2-2; 9 bases match TRBD1. Unmatched junction bases numbered 9, after V lost 5 bases and J lost 5 bases. This CDR3 comprises 16 residues. The CDR3: CASSPTPGQGTGELFF. The CDR3 DNA follows: TGTGCCAGCAGTCCAACTCCGGGACAGGGTACCGGGGAGCTGTTTTTT.

This clonotype was found many times. The chain combines TRBV5-1 with TRBJ2-6; TRBD1 matches 8 bases. The CDR3 sequence is 17 residues long. CDR1 is SGHRS and CDR2 is YFSETQ in the germline V gene. V dropped 2 bases and J dropped 1; count of bases not matched to a gene: 5. For the CDR3, the DNA is TGCGCCAGCAGCTTTGGGACAGGACTATCTGGGGCCAACGTCCTGACTTTC. Protein: CASSFGTGLSGANVLTF.

This clonotype was observed many times. The chain recombines TRBV20-1 with TRBJ2-4, with TRBD2 identical over 8 bases. The CDR3 totals 18 residues. After removal of 0 bases from V and 0 bases from J, the junction contained 10 bases not matched to a gene. Germline loops: CDR1 DFQATT, CDR2 SNEGSKA (reference sequence). This chain's CDR3 is CSARDRGGLIIAKNIQYF. In DNA, the CDR3 is TGCAGTGCTAGAGATCGCGGGGGGTTGATAATAGCCAAAAACATTCAGTACTTC.

This clonotype was detected many times. The chain uses TRBV14 and TRBJ1-2; 8 nucleotides align to TRBD1. The CDR3 extends over 16 amino acids. V was pared by 4 bases and J by 4 bases, with 11 bases of the junction left unmatched. Germline V CDR1 and CDR2: SGHDN, FVKESK. The chain's CDR3 is CASSPTGAADLYGYTF. The CDR3 DNA sequence: TGTGCCAGCAGCCCGACAGGGGCCGCCGATCTCTATGGCTACACCTTC. Using reference TRBV14 and TRBJ1-2 for the parts outside the CDR3, the full variable domain is EAGVTQFPSHSVIEKGQTVTLRCDPISGHDNLYWYRRVMGKEIKFLLHFVKESKQDESGMPNNRFLAERTGGTYSTLKVQPAELEDSGVYFCASSPTGAADLYGYTFGSGTRLTVV.

This clonotype was detected many times. This chain uses TRBV7-8 with TRBJ2-5; 7 bases fit TRBD2. The ends lost 5 bases at V and 3 bases at J; junction bases unmatched: 9. Germline V CDR1 and CDR2: SGHVS, FQNEAQ. This CDR3 contains 15 residues. In DNA, the CDR3 is TGTGCCAGCAGCCAACACTATGGGGGGGAAGAGACCCAGTACTTC. It is translated as CASSQHYGGEETQYF.

This clonotype was observed a handful of times. The CDR3 protein is CAIRKTSGGDYEQYF. DNA of the CDR3: TGTGCCATCAGAAAAACTAGCGGGGGGGACTACGAGCAGTACTTC. The rearrangement joins TRBV10-3 to TRBJ2-7, with 13 bases aligning to TRBD2. Germline-derived CDR1 and CDR2 are ENHRY and SYGVKD. The J segment lost 3 bases and the V segment lost 6 bases, leaving 5 bases of the junction unmatched. The CDR3 sequence is 15 residues long.

This clonotype was recorded at least ten times. The chain joins TRBV11-2 to TRBJ1-6, with a possible D match to TRBD1 (5 bases). Per the germline V gene, CDR1 is SGHAT and CDR2 is FQNNGV. This CDR3 is 16 amino acids long. The V gene lost 3 bases and the J gene lost 0 bases, with 9 bases spanning the gap. CDR3 DNA sequence: TGTGCCAGCAGCTTGGGAAGGGGCTCCTATAATTCACCCCTCCACTTT. Its protein product is CASSLGRGSYNSPLHF.